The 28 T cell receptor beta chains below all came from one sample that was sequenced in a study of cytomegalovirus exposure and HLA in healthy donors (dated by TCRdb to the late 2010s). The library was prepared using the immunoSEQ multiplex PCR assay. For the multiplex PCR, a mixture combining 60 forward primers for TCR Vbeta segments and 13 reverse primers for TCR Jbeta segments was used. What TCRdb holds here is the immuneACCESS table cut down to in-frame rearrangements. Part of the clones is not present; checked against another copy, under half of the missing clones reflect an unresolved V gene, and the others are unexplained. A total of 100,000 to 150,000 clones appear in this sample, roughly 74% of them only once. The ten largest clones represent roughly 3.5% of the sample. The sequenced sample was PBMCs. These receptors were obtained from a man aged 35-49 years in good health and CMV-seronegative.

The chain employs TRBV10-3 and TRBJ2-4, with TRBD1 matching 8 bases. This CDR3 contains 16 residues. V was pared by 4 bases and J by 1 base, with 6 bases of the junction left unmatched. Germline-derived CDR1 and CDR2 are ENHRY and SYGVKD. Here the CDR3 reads CAISAGQEGAKNIQYF. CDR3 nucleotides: TGTGCCATCAGTGCGGGACAGGAAGGTGCCAAAAACATTCAGTACTTC.

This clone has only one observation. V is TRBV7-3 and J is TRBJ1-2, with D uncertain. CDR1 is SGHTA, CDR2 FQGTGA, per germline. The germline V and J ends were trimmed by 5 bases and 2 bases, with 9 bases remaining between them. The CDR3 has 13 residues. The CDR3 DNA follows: TGTGCCAGCAGCCCCGACGGGAACTATGGCTACACCTTC. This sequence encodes CASSPDGNYGYTF.

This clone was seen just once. The CDR3 region has the DNA TGTGCCAGCAGCTTCGGACAGGGCTACAATGAGCAGTTCTTC. Translation gives CASSFGQGYNEQFF. This chain links TRBV7-6 with TRBJ2-1, with 8 bases identical to TRBD1. The CDR3 has 14 residues. With V trimmed by 3 bases and J by 3 bases, 1 base remained unmatched. Germline V CDR1 and CDR2: SGHVS, FNYEAQ.

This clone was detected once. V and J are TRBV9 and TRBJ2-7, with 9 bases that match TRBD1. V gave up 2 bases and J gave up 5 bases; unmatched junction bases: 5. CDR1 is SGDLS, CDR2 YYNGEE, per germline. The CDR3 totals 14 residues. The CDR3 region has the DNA TGTGCCAGCAGCGTTGGGACAGGGCCCCACGAGCAGTACTTC. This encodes CASSVGTGPHEQYF.

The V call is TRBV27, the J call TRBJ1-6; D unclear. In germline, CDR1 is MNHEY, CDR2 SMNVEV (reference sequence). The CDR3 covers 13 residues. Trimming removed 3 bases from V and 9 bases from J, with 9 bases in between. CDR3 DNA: TGTGCCAGCAGTTTTAGTGCCCTTTCACCCCTCCACTTT. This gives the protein CASSFSALSPLHF.

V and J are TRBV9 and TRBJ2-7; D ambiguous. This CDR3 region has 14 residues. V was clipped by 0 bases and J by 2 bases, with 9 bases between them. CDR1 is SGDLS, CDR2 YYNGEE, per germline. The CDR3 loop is CASSVAGTTYEQYF. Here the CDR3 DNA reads TGTGCCAGCAGCGTAGCAGGCACAACCTACGAGCAGTACTTC.

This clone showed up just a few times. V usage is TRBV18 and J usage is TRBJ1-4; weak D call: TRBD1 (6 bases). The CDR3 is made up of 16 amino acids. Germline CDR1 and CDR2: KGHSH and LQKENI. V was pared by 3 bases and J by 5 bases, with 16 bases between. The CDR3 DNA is TGTGCCAGCTCACCTTCCGTCGGGACAATGAATGAAAAACTGTTTTTT. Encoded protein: CASSPSVGTMNEKLFF.

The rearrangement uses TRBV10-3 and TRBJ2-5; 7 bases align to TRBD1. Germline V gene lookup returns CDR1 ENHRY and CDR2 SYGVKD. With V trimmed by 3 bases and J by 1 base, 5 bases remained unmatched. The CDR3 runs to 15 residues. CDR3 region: CAISDYRDSQETQYF. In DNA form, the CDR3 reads TGTGCCATCAGTGACTACCGGGACAGCCAAGAGACCCAGTACTTC.

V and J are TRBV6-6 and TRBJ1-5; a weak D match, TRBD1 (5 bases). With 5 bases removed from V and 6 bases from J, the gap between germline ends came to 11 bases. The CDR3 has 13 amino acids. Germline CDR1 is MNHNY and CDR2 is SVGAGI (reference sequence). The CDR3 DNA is TGTGCCAGCAGTCTACGGCAGGGTCAGCCCCAGCATTTT. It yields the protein CASSLRQGQPQHF.

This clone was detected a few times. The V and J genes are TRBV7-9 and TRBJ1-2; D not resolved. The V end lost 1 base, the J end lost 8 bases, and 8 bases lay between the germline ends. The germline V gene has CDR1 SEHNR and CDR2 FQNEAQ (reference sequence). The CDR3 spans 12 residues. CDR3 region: CASSLDPQGYTF. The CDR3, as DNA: TGTGCCAGCAGCTTAGACCCACAGGGCTACACCTTC.

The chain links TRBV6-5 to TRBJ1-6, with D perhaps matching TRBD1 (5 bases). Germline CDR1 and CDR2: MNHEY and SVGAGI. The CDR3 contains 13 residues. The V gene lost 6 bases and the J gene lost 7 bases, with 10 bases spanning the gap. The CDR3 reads CASRIGHNSPLHF. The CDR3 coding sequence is TGTGCCAGCAGAATAGGACACAATTCACCCCTCCACTTT.

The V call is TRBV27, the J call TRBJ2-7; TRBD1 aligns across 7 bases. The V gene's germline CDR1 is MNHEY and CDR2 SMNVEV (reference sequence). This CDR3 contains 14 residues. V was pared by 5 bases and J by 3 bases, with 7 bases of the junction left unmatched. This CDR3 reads CASSLRPGGYEQYF. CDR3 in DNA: TGTGCCAGCAGTCTTAGACCAGGGGGCTACGAGCAGTACTTC.

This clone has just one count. CDR3 bases: TGTGCCAGTAGTACCTCGGACAGGGTAGCAAGCAATCAGCCCCAGCATTTT. This encodes CASSTSDRVASNQPQHF. The chain has TRBV19 and TRBJ1-5; TRBD1 agrees at 8 bases. J gave up 1 base and V 4 bases, and 9 bases lay outside the gene matches. Germline V gene lookup returns CDR1 LNHDA and CDR2 SQIVND (reference sequence). The CDR3 spans 17 residues.

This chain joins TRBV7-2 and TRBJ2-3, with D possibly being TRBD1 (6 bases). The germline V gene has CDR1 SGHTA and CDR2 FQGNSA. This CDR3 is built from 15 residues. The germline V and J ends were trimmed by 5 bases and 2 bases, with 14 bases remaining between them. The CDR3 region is CASSHEQGLTDTQYF. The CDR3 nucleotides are TGTGCCAGCAGCCATGAGCAGGGGCTCACAGATACGCAGTATTTT.

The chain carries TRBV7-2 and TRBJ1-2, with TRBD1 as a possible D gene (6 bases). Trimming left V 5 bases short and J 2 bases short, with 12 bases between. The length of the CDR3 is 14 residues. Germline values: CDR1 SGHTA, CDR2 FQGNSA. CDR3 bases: TGTGCCAGCAGCGTAAGGGGGGGCAACTATGGCTACACCTTC. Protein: CASSVRGGNYGYTF.

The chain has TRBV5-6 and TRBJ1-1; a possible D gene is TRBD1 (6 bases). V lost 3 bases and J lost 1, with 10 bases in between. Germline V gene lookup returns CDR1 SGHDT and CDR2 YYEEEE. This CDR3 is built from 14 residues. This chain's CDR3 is CASSYRASNTEAFF. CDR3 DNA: TGTGCCAGCAGCTACAGGGCCTCGAACACTGAAGCTTTCTTT.

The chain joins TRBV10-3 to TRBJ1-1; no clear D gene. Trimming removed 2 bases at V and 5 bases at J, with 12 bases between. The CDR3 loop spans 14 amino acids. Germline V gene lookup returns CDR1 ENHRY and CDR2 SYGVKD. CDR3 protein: CAISEGSRVTEAFF. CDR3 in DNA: TGTGCCATCAGTGAGGGGAGTCGGGTGACTGAAGCTTTCTTT.

Here the CDR3 reads CASRKEGLGNTEAFF. The CDR3 DNA sequence: TGTGCCAGCAGAAAAGAGGGACTCGGGAACACTGAAGCTTTCTTT. This chain connects TRBV6-1 to TRBJ1-1, with D possibly TRBD1 on 5 matching bases. The CDR3 has 15 amino acids. CDR1 and CDR2 (germline): MNHNS, SASEGT. Trimming left V 6 bases short and J 1 base short, with 15 bases between.

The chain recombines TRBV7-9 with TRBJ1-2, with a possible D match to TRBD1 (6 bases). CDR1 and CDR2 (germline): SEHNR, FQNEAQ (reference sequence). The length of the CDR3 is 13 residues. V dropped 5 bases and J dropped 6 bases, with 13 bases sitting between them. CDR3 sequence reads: CASSLRDTDGYTF. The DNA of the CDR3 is TGTGCCAGCAGCCTTCGGGACACGGATGGCTACACCTTC.

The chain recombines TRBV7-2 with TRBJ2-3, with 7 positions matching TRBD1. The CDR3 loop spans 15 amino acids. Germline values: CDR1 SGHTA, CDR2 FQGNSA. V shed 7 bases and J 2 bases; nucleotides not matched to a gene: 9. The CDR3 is CASNIRGRDTDTQYF. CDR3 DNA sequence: TGTGCCAGCAACATTAGGGGGCGCGACACAGATACGCAGTATTTT. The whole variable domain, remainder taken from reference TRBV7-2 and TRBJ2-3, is GAGVSQSPSNKVTEKGKDVELRCDPISGHTALYWYRQSLGQGLEFLIYFQGNSAPDKSGLPSDRFSAERTGGSVSTLTIQRTQQEDSAVYLCASNIRGRDTDTQYFGPGTRLTVL.

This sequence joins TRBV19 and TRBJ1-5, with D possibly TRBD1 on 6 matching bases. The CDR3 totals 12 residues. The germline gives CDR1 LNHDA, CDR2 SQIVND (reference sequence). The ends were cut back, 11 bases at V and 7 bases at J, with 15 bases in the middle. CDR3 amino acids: CAVRGGGQPQHF. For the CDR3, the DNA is TGTGCCGTTCGGGGAGGGGGACAGCCCCAGCATTTT. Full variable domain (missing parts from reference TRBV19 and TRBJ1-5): DGGITQSPKYLFRKEGQNVTLSCEQNLNHDAMYWYRQDPGQGLRLIYYSQIVNDFQKGDIAEGYSVSREKKESFPLTVTSAQKNPTAFYLCAVRGGGQPQHFGDGTRLSIL.

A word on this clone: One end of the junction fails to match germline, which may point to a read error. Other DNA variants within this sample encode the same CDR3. CDR3 sequence reads: CASSPGGGGRTDTQYF. The CDR3 bases are TGTGCCAGCAGTCCCGGCGGCGGGGGGAGGACAGACACGCAGTATTTT. The V call is TRBV5-4, the J call TRBJ2-3; 8 nucleotides agree with TRBD2. The CDR3 contains 16 residues. Germline CDR1 SGHNT, CDR2 YYREEE (reference sequence). The full variable domain, with the rest looked up from reference TRBV5-4 and TRBJ2-3, is ETGVTQSPTHLIKTRGQQVTLRCSSQSGHNTVSWYQQALGQGPQFIFQYYREEENGRGNFPPRFSGLQFPNYSSELNVNALELDDSALYLCASSPGGGGRTDTQYFGPGTRLTVL.

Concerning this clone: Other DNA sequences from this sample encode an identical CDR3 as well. The CDR3 loop is CATSRGAALTYNEQFF. In DNA, the CDR3 is TGTGCCACCAGCAGGGGTGCGGCTCTTACCTACAATGAGCAGTTCTTC. The chain couples TRBV15 to TRBJ2-1; D call uncertain. Looked up from germline, CDR1 is LNHNV and CDR2 is YYDKDF (reference sequence). V lost 3 bases and J 2 bases, leaving 14 bases between the germline ends. CDR3 length: 16 amino acids. The full variable domain, rest sourced from reference TRBV15 and TRBJ2-1, is DAMVIQNPRYQVTQFGKPVTLSCSQTLNHNVMYWYQQKSSQAPKLLFHYYDKDFNNEADTPDNFQSRRPNTSFCFLDIRSPGLGDTAMYLCATSRGAALTYNEQFFGPGTRLTVL.

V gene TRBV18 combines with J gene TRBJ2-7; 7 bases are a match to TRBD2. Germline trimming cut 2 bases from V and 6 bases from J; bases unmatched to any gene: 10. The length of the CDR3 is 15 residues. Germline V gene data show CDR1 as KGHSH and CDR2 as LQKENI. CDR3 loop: CASSPSQGGGIEQYF. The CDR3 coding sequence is TGTGCCAGCTCACCATCGCAGGGCGGGGGTATCGAGCAGTACTTC.

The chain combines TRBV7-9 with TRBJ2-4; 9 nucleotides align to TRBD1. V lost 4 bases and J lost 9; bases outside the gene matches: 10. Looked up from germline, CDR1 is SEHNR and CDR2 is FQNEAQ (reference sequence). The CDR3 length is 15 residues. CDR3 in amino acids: CASSSDGTGSTIQYF. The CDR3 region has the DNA TGTGCCAGCAGCTCCGACGGGACAGGGTCAACCATTCAGTACTTC.

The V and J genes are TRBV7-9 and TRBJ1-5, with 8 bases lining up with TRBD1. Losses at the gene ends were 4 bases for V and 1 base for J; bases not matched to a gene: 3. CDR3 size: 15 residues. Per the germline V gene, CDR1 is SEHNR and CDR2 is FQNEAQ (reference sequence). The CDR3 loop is CASSSDRVSNQPQHF. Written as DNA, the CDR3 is TGTGCCAGCAGCTCGGACAGGGTAAGCAATCAGCCCCAGCATTTT.

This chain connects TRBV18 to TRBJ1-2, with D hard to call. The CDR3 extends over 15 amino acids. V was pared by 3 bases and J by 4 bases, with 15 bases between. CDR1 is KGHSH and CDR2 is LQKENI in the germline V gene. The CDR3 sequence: CASSPRGKVCYGYTF. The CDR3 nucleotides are TGTGCCAGCTCACCCCGGGGTAAGGTATGCTATGGCTACACCTTC.

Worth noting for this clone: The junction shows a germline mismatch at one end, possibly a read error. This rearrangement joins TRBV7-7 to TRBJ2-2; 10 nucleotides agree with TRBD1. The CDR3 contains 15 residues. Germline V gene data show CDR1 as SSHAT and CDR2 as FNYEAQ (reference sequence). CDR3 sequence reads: CASSLGTGATGELFF. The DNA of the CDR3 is TGTGCTAGCAGCTTAGGGACAGGGGCCACCGGGGAGCTGTTTTTT.